This record looks at one TCR beta chain sequence and its context. Its target is not known. TCRdb keeps only in-frame clones here, not all; method: immunoSEQ multiplex PCR. The repertoire has more than 95,000 clones, roughly 89% of them found once; the top ten carry about two fifths. Germline V gene sequence: CDR1 SNHLY, CDR2 FYNNEI. The CDR3 length is 13 residues. This entry belongs to a study of T cell responses to AZD1222 COVID-19 vaccine. Whole-study findings and limits: It should be noted that donors were predominantly white British and more often female, and clonal diversity was possibly underestimated. Baseline seropositivity occurred in only a handful of AZD1222 recipients.

Second-dose intervals of approximately 4 or approximately 12 weeks were pooled. This chain joins TRBV2 and TRBJ2-2; 8 bases align to TRBD2. Sequencing was performed on peripheral blood, taken 28 days after the second AZD1222 dose. The clonotype comes from an adult who received the AZD1222 COVID-19 vaccine. This CDR3 is CSKRELNTGELFF. In nucleotides, the CDR3 is TGTTCTAAGCGGGAGCTGAACACCGGGGAGCTGTTTTTT.